This passage covers 17 T cell receptor beta chains from one sample sequenced in a study of blood T cell repertoires in COVID-19. Using immunoSEQ multiplex PCR, the repertoire was profiled, and TCRdb retains in-frame clones only, with some absent. Altogether around 220,000 clones are present, 65% to 85% being singletons, with the ten largest covering 7% to 8.5%. Sequences were obtained from PBMCs or T cells enriched from blood (not recorded which). These receptors came from a woman aged 40 to 50 with acute COVID-19.

This clone showed up just a few times. This chain links TRBV18 with TRBJ2-7; 15 bases map to TRBD2. Germline V gene data show CDR1 as KGHSH and CDR2 as LQKENI. The CDR3 has 15 residues. The V and J ends lost 3 bases and 5 bases, in that order; junction bases with no gene match: 2. Here the CDR3 reads CASSPRTSGRDEQYF. The DNA of the CDR3 is TGTGCCAGCTCACCCAGGACTAGCGGGAGGGACGAGCAGTACTTC.

The chain couples TRBV6-6 to TRBJ1-5, with D possibly being TRBD1 (5 bases). In germline, CDR1 is MNHNY, CDR2 SVGAGI (reference sequence). Trimming shortened V by 6 bases and J by 0 bases, and 27 bases separated the two germline ends. The length of the CDR3 is 20 residues. The CDR3 here is CASSVGQGGSNQYSNQPQHF. The DNA of the CDR3 is TGTGCCAGCAGCGTAGGGCAGGGAGGATCTAATCAATATAGCAATCAGCCCCAGCATTTT.

CDR3 DNA: TGTGCCAGTAGTATTACAGGGGGCTCTGGCAATCAGCCCCAGCATTTT. Amino acid sequence: CASSITGGSGNQPQHF. The genes are TRBV19 and TRBJ1-5, with 9 bases identical to TRBD1. Germline CDR1 and CDR2: LNHDA and SQIVND (reference sequence). The CDR3 has 16 residues. The V and J ends lost 3 bases and 2 bases, in that order; junction bases with no gene match: 5.

The V call is TRBV24-1, the J call TRBJ1-5; unclear D gene. Trimming shortened V by 3 bases and J by 3 bases, and 11 bases separated the two germline ends. CDR1 and CDR2 from the germline V gene are KGHDR and SFDVKD. This CDR3 has 15 amino acids. Here the CDR3 DNA reads TGTGCCACCAGTGATCCGGCAGAGGTCAATCAGCCCCAGCATTTT. Translated: CATSDPAEVNQPQHF.

The rearrangement uses TRBV3-1 (or the pseudogene TRBV3-2) and TRBJ1-2, with D unresolved. This CDR3 is 12 amino acids long. Trimming took off 3 bases at V and 7 bases at J, with 9 bases between the two ends. Germline values: CDR1 LGHDT, CDR2 YNNKEL (reference sequence). Written as DNA, the CDR3 is TGTGCCAGCAGCCAGTGGAGGGCTGGCTACACCTTC. Amino acid sequence: CASSQWRAGYTF.

J is TRBJ2-1 and V is TRBV2, with D perhaps TRBD2 (6 bases). Between the trimmed V and J ends, which lost 6 bases and 7 bases, there was a span of 19 bases. Per the germline V gene, CDR1 is SNHLY and CDR2 is FYNNEI. This CDR3 contains 15 residues. Here the CDR3 reads CASSVTASGTNEQFF. The CDR3 nucleotides read TGTGCCAGCAGCGTAACGGCTAGTGGGACTAATGAGCAGTTCTTC.

The CDR3 sequence: CASSWATGTGANVLTF. The CDR3, as DNA: TGCGCCAGCAGCTGGGCTACAGGGACCGGGGCCAACGTCCTGACTTTC. The chain uses TRBV5-1 and TRBJ2-6; D may be TRBD1 (6 bases). Trimming took off 3 bases at V and 4 bases at J, with 14 bases between the two ends. The germline V gene encodes CDR1 SGHRS and CDR2 YFSETQ. CDR3 length: 16 amino acids.

The rearrangement uses TRBV3-1 (or the pseudogene TRBV3-2) and TRBJ1-2; no clear D. The CDR3 loop spans 15 amino acids. Germline V CDR1 and CDR2: LGHDT, YNNKEL (reference sequence). The germline V and J ends were trimmed by 0 bases and 3 bases, with 11 bases remaining between them. DNA of the CDR3: TGTGCCAGCAGCCAAGAAGGATCGGAGTACTATGGCTACACCTTC. Translation gives CASSQEGSEYYGYTF.

The chain employs TRBV30 and TRBJ2-3; 15 bases are a match to TRBD2. The V gene end was trimmed by 2 bases and the J gene end by 4 bases; junction bases not matched to a gene: 4. This CDR3 is 16 amino acids long. From germline, CDR1 is GTSNPN and CDR2 SVGIG (reference sequence). The CDR3: CAWSPGLAGGPDTQYF. As DNA, the CDR3 is TGTGCCTGGAGTCCGGGACTAGCGGGAGGCCCAGATACGCAGTATTTT.

The chain carries TRBV4-1 and TRBJ1-2, with D unresolved. V dropped 0 bases and J dropped 4 bases, with 12 bases sitting between them. The CDR3 has 15 amino acids. Germline V lookup: CDR1 MGHRA, CDR2 YSYEKL. CDR3 loop: CASSQDRGIPYGYTF. The DNA of the CDR3 is TGCGCCAGCAGCCAAGATCGGGGAATCCCCTATGGCTACACCTTC.

CDR3 residues: CASSQGPWSGLNTEAFF. CDR3 nucleotides: TGTGCCAGCAGCCAAGGGCCCTGGTCGGGATTGAACACTGAAGCTTTCTTT. J is TRBJ1-1 and V is TRBV3-1 (or the pseudogene TRBV3-2); D gene ambiguous. In germline, CDR1 is LGHDT, CDR2 YNNKEL (reference sequence). This CDR3 contains 17 residues. V dropped 1 base and J dropped 0 bases, with 15 bases sitting between them.

This chain links TRBV18 with TRBJ2-1; 7 bases are shared with TRBD2. The CDR3 extends over 13 amino acids. Germline loops: CDR1 KGHSH, CDR2 LQKENI. J was trimmed by 14 bases and V by 3 bases; bases with no gene match: 10. Here the CDR3 reads CASSPRGREEKFF. The CDR3 coding sequence is TGTGCCAGCTCACCGCGGGGCCGGGAGGAAAAGTTCTTC.

This chain joins TRBV4-2 and TRBJ2-1, with 9 bases identical to TRBD2. This CDR3 is built from 20 residues. Trimming cost V 4 bases and J 3 bases; bases outside gene matches: 19. CDR1 is LGHNA and CDR2 is YNFKEQ in the germline V gene. DNA of the CDR3: TGTGCCAGCAGCCCCCCGGTGGGATCTAGCGGGATGTTCGACTACAATGAGCAGTTCTTC. It yields the protein CASSPPVGSSGMFDYNEQFF.

The rearrangement uses TRBV7-9 and TRBJ1-3; the match to TRBD1 covers 11 bases. This CDR3 contains 15 residues. V gave up 4 bases and J gave up 6 bases; unmatched junction bases: 5. Germline CDR1 SEHNR, CDR2 FQNEAQ (reference sequence). The CDR3 protein is CASSWGQGEENTIYF. CDR3 nucleotides: TGTGCCAGCAGCTGGGGACAGGGGGAGGAAAACACCATATATTTT.

This clone was counted only a few times. V gene TRBV7-2 combines with J gene TRBJ2-4; D is perhaps TRBD2 (5 bases). The V gene's germline CDR1 is SGHTA and CDR2 FQGNSA. Trimming took 0 bases from V and 1 from J, leaving 10 bases between them. There are 16 residues in the CDR3. The CDR3: CASSLAGRGAKNIQYF. In DNA form, the CDR3 reads TGTGCCAGCAGCTTAGCGGGCCGAGGGGCCAAAAACATTCAGTACTTC.

V and J are TRBV3-1 (or the pseudogene TRBV3-2) and TRBJ1-4; 7 bases line up with TRBD1. The CDR3 is made up of 15 amino acids. Germline V gives CDR1 LGHDT, CDR2 YNNKEL (reference sequence). V shed 3 bases and J 5 bases; nucleotides not matched to a gene: 6. CDR3: CASSHRQGGNEKLFF. The CDR3 DNA follows: TGTGCCAGCAGCCACAGACAGGGCGGGAATGAAAAACTGTTTTTT.

The V and J genes are TRBV9 and TRBJ2-2, with D maybe TRBD1 (6 bases). V lost 1 base and J 4 bases, leaving 14 bases between the germline ends. This CDR3 region has 16 residues. Germline V gene data show CDR1 as SGDLS and CDR2 as YYNGEE. In DNA, the CDR3 is TGTGCCAGCAGCGTAACCGGGGCAGGGGTCACCGGGGAGCTGTTTTTT. Protein: CASSVTGAGVTGELFF. The full variable domain, its missing parts supplied by reference TRBV9 and TRBJ2-2, is DSGVTQTPKHLITATGQRVTLRCSPRSGDLSVYWYQQSLDQGLQFLIQYYNGEERAKGNILERFSAQQFPDLHSELNLSSLELGDSALYFCASSVTGAGVTGELFFGEGSRLTVL.